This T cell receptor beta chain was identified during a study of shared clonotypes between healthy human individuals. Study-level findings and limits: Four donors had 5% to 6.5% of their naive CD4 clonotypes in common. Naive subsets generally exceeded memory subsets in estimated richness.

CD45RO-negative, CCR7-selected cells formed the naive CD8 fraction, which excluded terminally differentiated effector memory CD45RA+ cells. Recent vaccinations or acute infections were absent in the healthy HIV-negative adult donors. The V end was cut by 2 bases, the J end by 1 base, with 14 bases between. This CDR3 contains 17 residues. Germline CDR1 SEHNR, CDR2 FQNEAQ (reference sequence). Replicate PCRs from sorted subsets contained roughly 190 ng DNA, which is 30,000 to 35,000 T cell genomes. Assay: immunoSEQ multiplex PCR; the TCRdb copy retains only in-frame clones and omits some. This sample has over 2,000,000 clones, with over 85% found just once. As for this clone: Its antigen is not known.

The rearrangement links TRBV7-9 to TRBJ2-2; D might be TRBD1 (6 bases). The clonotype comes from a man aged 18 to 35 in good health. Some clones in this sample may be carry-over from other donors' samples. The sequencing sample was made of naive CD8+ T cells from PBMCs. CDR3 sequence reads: CASSLTTGRGNTGELFF. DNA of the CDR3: TGTGCCAGCAGCTTAACCACGGGCAGGGGGAACACCGGGGAGCTGTTTTTT.